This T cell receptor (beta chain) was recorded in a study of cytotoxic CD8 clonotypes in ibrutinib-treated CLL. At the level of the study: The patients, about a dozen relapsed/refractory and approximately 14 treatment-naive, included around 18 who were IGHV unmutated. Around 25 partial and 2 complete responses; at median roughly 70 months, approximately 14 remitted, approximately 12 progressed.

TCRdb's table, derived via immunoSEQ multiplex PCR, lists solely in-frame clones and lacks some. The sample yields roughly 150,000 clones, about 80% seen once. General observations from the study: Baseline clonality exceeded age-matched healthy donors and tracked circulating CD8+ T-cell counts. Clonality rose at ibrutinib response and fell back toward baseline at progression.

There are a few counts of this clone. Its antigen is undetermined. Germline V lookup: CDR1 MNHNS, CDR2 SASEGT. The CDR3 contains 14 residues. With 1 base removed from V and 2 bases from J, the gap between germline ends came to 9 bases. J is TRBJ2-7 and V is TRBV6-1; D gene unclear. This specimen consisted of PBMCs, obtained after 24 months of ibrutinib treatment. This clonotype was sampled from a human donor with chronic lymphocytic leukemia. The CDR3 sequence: CASSEVGLPYEQYF. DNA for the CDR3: TGTGCCAGCAGTGAAGTGGGCCTTCCCTACGAGCAGTACTTC.